This entry lists 10 T cell receptor beta chains sequenced from one sample in a study of blood T cell repertoires in COVID-19. The data were produced by immunoSEQ multiplex PCR, yet TCRdb's version contains in-frame clones alone and is incomplete. The sample contains about 220,000 clones, about 80% of which appear only once. Sample: peripheral blood. The source of these receptors is a woman between 25 and 40 years old who had recovered from COVID-19.

This chain links TRBV11-3 with TRBJ2-7, with a tentative D call TRBD2 (7 bases). Trimming took 5 bases from V and 7 from J, leaving 21 bases between them. CDR1 and CDR2 (germline): SGHNT, YENEEA. The CDR3 totals 15 residues. In DNA, the CDR3 is TGTGCCAGCAGCAAAGGGGGGGCAGGCGGAACTGAGCAGTACTTC. This gives the protein CASSKGGAGGTEQYF. Full variable domain (rest looked up from reference TRBV11-3 and TRBJ2-7): EAGVVQSPRYKIIEKKQPVAFWCNPISGHNTLYWYLQNLGQGPELLIRYENEEAVDDSQLPKDRFSAERLKGVDSTLKIQPAELGDSAVYLCASSKGGAGGTEQYFGPGTRLTVT.

This clone was picked up one time. The gene calls are TRBV20-1 and TRBJ2-7, with D tentatively TRBD2 (5 bases). The CDR3 has 14 amino acids. Trimming removed 3 bases at V and 3 bases at J, with 15 bases between. Per the germline V gene, CDR1 is DFQATT and CDR2 is SNEGSKA (reference sequence). CDR3: CSASGLVDFYEQYF. The CDR3 coding sequence is TGCAGTGCTAGTGGACTCGTGGATTTCTACGAGCAGTACTTC.

The chain links TRBV5-1 to TRBJ2-4; a possible D gene is TRBD1 (6 bases). Germline V gene lookup returns CDR1 SGHRS and CDR2 YFSETQ. The CDR3 is made up of 13 amino acids. V lost 0 bases and J 13 bases, leaving 14 bases between the germline ends. The CDR3 spells CASSLVQGEDQYF. CDR3 sequence (DNA): TGCGCCAGCAGCTTGGTACAGGGCGAGGACCAGTACTTC.

In this sample, this clone turned up a few times. The genes are TRBV3-1 (or the pseudogene TRBV3-2) and TRBJ2-7; 9 positions match TRBD2. The length of the CDR3 is 15 residues. CDR1 and CDR2 (germline): LGHDT, YNNKEL (reference sequence). V dropped 5 bases and J dropped 2; count of bases not matched to a gene: 7. This chain's CDR3 is CASSYVAGATYEQYF. The CDR3 region has the DNA TGTGCCAGCAGCTACGTAGCGGGAGCTACCTACGAGCAGTACTTC.

V usage is TRBV29-1 and J usage is TRBJ2-7; 8 bases agree with TRBD1. The CDR3 length is 14 residues. Trimming at V came to 4 bases and at J to 4 bases, leaving 9 bases not matched to a gene. CDR1 is SQVTM, CDR2 ANQGSEA, per germline. CDR3 in DNA: TGCAGCGTTGTCGGCACAGGGGGACGTTACGAGCAGTACTTC. The encoded protein is CSVVGTGGRYEQYF.

The V and J genes are TRBV28 and TRBJ1-4; TRBD1 matches 8 bases. The CDR3 covers 17 residues. V lost 6 bases, J lost 2 bases, and 11 bases stayed unmatched. Germline values: CDR1 MDHEN, CDR2 SYDVKM. The CDR3 reads CASRQGAGRITNEKLFF. As DNA, the CDR3 is TGTGCCAGCAGGCAGGGGGCAGGGAGGATCACTAATGAAAAACTGTTTTTT. The variable domain in full, with the rest retrieved from reference TRBV28 and TRBJ1-4, is DVKVTQSSRYLVKRTGEKVFLECVQDMDHENMFWYRQDPGLGLRLIYFSYDVKMKEKGDIPEGYSVSREKKERFSLILESASTNQTSMYLCASRQGAGRITNEKLFFGSGTQLSVL.

As to this clone: At one end, the junction sequence differs from germline, possibly due to a read error. The chain couples TRBV9 to TRBJ1-2; 7 nucleotides match TRBD1. CDR1 is SGDLS and CDR2 is YYNGEE in the germline V gene. The CDR3 is 11 residues long. CDR3 loop: CASSAKDRQSF. The CDR3 DNA sequence: TGTGCCAGCAGCGCTAAGGACAGGCAGAGCTTC. Variable domain in full (rest from reference TRBV9 and TRBJ1-2): DSGVTQTPKHLITATGQRVTLRCSPRSGDLSVYWYQQSLDQGLQFLIQYYNGEERAKGNILERFSAQQFPDLHSELNLSSLELGDSALYFCASSAKDRQSFGSGTRLTVV.

V gene TRBV5-1 combines with J gene TRBJ2-7, with 10 bases aligning to TRBD2. Trimming cost V 5 bases and J 3 bases; bases outside gene matches: 14. The CDR3 extends over 17 amino acids. The germline gives CDR1 SGHRS, CDR2 YFSETQ. Written as DNA, the CDR3 is TGCGCCAGCAGTTCCCAACCCGTAGCGGGAGGCCACTACGAGCAGTACTTC. Residues: CASSSQPVAGGHYEQYF. The whole variable domain, remainder taken from reference TRBV5-1 and TRBJ2-7, is KAGVTQTPRYLIKTRGQQVTLSCSPISGHRSVSWYQQTPGQGLQFLFEYFSETQRNKGNFPGRFSGRQFSNSRSEMNVSTLELGDSALYLCASSSQPVAGGHYEQYFGPGTRLTVT.

This clone was counted once. V is TRBV5-1 and J is TRBJ1-4; D perhaps matches TRBD1 (5 bases). V was cut by 5 bases and J by 4 bases, with 12 bases left in between. The germline CDR1 and CDR2 sequences are SGHRS and YFSETQ. This CDR3 is built from 14 residues. CDR3 sequence (DNA): TGCGCCAGCAGTCTAGGGGTTGGTAATGAAAAACTGTTTTTT. The encoded protein is CASSLGVGNEKLFF.

This sequence joins TRBV6-5 and TRBJ1-4, with D possibly matching TRBD1 (5 bases). V was shortened by 0 bases and J by 8 bases, with 10 bases between the two germline ends. Germline V gene sequence: CDR1 MNHEY, CDR2 SVGAGI. CDR3 length: 14 residues. CDR3 in amino acids: CASSYSAGPEKLFF. As DNA, the CDR3 is TGTGCCAGCAGTTACTCGGCGGGACCCGAAAAACTGTTTTTT.